This T cell receptor beta chain was profiled in a study of regulatory T cells in long-lasting Graves disease. The CDR3 extends over 16 amino acids. The trim removed 6 bases at V and 7 bases at J, leaving 13 bases unmatched. Germline V CDR1 and CDR2: SQVTM, ANQGSEA. The time point is: newly diagnosed GD, antithyroid drugs for less than 3 months. From RNA extracted from PBMCs, the TCR library was made. Notes on the study in general: Persistent disease was associated with favored TRBV28 usage and with favored use of TRBJ1-2 and TRBJ2-5.

This clonotype was found many times. What it binds is unknown. CDR3-region Arm-PCR and iRepertoire HTBI primers produced the TCR beta libraries. Using its own MiXCR run on the multiplex PCR reads, TCRdb lists one record per CDR3 protein. The sample shows over 450,000 distinct CDR3 sequences, around 13% of them seen only once. The same sample was also studied in work on T cells in Graves' hyperthyroidism and ophthalmopathy. This second study notes: Newly diagnosed hyperthyroidism, duration under 2 months, in patients aged 18 to 65. Thyroid ultrasound, orbital computed tomography, clinical symptoms, and serum thyroxine and TRAb underpinned diagnoses. The model made its ophthalmopathy prediction, and onset followed a median 6.5 months later.

The origin of this receptor is a woman between 25 and 40 years old with Graves disease. The sample here was peripheral blood mononuclear cells (PBMCs), taken at new diagnosis, from a patient treated with antithyroid drugs. V and J are TRBV29-1 and TRBJ2-1; 12 nucleotides line up with TRBD1. DNA of the CDR3: TGCAGCGTGGGGACAGGGGGCTACTATGGGGGAAATGAGCAGTTCTTC. Translation: CSVGTGGYYGGNEQFF.